This paragraph covers one T cell receptor beta chain sequence. Germline assignment: CDR1 SEHNR and CDR2 FQNEAQ (reference sequence). Trimming took off 3 bases at V and 6 bases at J, with 8 bases between the two ends. The CDR3 has 13 residues. Generated by immunoSEQ multiplex PCR, the TCRdb table keeps only in-frame clones and is missing some. The table has 70,000 to 80,000 clones, more than 80% seen once; the top ten hold more than 12%. The sample is drawn from a study of control samples from healthy donors and cancer patients. The V call is TRBV7-9, the J call TRBJ2-2; D perhaps matches TRBD1 (6 bases). This TCR derives from a man aged 45-65 years in good health. Sequenced: blood. Here the CDR3 DNA reads TGTGCCAGCAGCTTTACAGGGCCCGGGGAGCTGTTTTTT. It translates to CASSFTGPGELFF.